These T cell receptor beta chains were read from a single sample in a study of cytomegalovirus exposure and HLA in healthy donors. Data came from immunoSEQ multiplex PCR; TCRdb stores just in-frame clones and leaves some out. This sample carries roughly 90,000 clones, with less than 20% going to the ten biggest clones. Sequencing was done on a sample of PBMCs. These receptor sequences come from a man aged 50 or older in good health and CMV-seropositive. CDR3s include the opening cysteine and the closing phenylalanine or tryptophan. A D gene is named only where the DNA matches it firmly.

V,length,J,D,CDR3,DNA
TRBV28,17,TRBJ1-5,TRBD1,CASSSLRDRGYNQPQHF,TGTGCCAGCAGTTCACTCCGCGACAGGGGATACAATCAGCCCCAGCATTTT
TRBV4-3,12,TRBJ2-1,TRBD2,CASSFSGRTLFF,TGCGCCAGCAGTTTTAGCGGGAGAACATTGTTCTTC
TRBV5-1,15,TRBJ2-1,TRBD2,CASSVAGGGDNEQFF,TGCGCCAGCAGCGTAGCGGGTGGAGGGGACAATGAGCAGTTCTTC
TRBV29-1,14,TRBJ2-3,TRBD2,CSVFRTSLGDTQYF,TGCAGCGTTTTCAGGACTAGTCTCGGAGATACGCAGTATTTT
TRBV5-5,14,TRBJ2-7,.,CASSFSDWDYEQYF,TGTGCCAGCAGCTTCTCGGACTGGGACTACGAGCAGTACTTC
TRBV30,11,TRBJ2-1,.,CAWSGGDEQFF,TGTGCCTGGAGTGGGGGGGATGAGCAGTTCTTC
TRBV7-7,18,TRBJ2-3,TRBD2,CASSIGTSGSVGTDTQYF,TGTGCTAGCAGCATCGGGACTAGCGGGAGCGTTGGCACAGATACGCAGTATTTT
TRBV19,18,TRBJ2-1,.,CASSIGWIKGHSYNEQFF,TGTGCCAGTAGTATAGGGTGGATAAAGGGGCACTCCTACAATGAGCAGTTCTTC
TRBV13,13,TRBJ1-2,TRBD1,CASSSGQSNGYTF,TGTGCCAGCAGCTCGGGACAGTCGAATGGCTACACCTTC
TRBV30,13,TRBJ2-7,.,CAWTPRSLLGQYF,TGTGCCTGGACCCCAAGGAGCCTTTTAGGGCAGTACTTC
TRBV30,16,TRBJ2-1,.,CAGFPGPLGTYNEQFF,TGTGCCGGCTTTCCTGGGCCCCTGGGTACCTACAATGAGCAGTTCTTC
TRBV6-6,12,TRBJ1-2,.,CASSRAPVGYTF,TGTGCCAGCAGCCGAGCGCCGGTTGGCTACACCTTC
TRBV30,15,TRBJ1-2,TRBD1,CAWYHTGGSRYGYTF,TGTGCCTGGTATCACACAGGGGGCTCCCGCTATGGCTACACCTTC
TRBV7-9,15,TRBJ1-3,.,CASSFLGASGNTIYF,TGTGCCAGCAGCTTCTTGGGAGCCTCCGGAAACACCATATATTTT
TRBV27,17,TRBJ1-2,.,CASSLVGGLGLAYGYTF,TGTGCCAGCAGTCTTGTTGGAGGGTTGGGATTAGCCTATGGCTACACCTTC
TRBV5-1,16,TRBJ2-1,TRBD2,CASSPRSGITHNEQFF,TGCGCCAGCAGCCCCCGGAGCGGGATTACCCACAATGAGCAGTTCTTC
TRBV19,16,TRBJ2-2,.,CASSIHGSIDTGELFF,TGTGCCAGTAGTATCCATGGGAGTATTGACACCGGGGAGCTGTTTTTT
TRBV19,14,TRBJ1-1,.,CASSPRGGATEAFF,TGTGCCAGTAGTCCCCGCGGCGGGGCCACTGAAGCTTTCTTT
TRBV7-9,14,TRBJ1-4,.,CASSSRTENEKLFF,TGTGCCAGCAGCTCTAGGACAGAAAATGAAAAACTGTTTTTT
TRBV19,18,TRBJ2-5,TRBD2,CASSKMGLAGGPLETQYF,TGTGCCAGTAGTAAAATGGGATTAGCGGGAGGCCCCCTGGAGACCCAGTACTTC
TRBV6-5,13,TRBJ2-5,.,CASSETIQETQYF,TGTGCCAGCAGTGAGACTATCCAAGAGACCCAGTACTTC
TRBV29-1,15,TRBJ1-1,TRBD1,CSVLHLDRRNTEAFF,TGCAGCGTCCTCCATCTGGACAGGAGGAACACTGAAGCTTTCTTT